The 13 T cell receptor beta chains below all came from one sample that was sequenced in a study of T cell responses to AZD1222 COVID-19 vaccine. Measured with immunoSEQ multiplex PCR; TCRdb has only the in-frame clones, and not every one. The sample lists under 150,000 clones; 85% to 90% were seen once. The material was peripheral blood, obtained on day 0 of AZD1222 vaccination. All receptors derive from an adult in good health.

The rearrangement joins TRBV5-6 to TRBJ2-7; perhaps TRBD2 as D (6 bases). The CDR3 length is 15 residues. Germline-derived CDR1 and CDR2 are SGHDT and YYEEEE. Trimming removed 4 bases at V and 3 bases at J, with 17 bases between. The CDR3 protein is CASSEEGRMVYEQYF. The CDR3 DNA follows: TGTGCCAGCAGCGAGGAGGGTAGGATGGTCTACGAGCAGTACTTC.

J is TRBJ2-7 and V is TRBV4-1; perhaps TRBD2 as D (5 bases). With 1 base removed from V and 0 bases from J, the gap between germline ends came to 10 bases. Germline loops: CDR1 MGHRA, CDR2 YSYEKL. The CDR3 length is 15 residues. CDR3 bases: TGCGCCAGCAGCCAAGCAGGCGGGTACTCCTACGAGCAGTACTTC. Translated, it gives CASSQAGGYSYEQYF.

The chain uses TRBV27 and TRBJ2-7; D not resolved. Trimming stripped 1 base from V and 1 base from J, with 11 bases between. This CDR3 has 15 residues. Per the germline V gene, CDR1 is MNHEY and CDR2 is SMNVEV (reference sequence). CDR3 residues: CASSLYLGTSYEQYF. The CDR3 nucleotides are TGTGCCAGCAGTTTATATCTGGGTACTTCCTACGAGCAGTACTTC.

CDR3 sequence (DNA): TGCGCCAGCAGCGGGCAGGGCATTAACTATGGCTACACCTTC. Residues: CASSGQGINYGYTF. V usage is TRBV5-1 and J usage is TRBJ1-2, with D tentatively TRBD1 (5 bases). V lost 4 bases to trimming and J lost 1 base, with 11 bases between them. Germline V gene lookup returns CDR1 SGHRS and CDR2 YFSETQ. There are 14 residues in the CDR3.

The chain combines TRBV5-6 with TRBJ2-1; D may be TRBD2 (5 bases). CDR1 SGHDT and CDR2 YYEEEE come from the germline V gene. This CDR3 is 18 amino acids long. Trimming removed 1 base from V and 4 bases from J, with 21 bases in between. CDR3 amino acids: CASSLSFGGLPSYNEQFF. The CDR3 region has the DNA TGTGCCAGCAGCTTGAGCTTTGGAGGACTCCCCTCTTACAATGAGCAGTTCTTC.

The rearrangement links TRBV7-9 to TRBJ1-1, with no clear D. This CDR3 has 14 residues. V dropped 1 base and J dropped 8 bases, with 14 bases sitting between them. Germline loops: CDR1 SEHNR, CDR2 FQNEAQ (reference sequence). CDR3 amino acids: CASSLVASAPEAFF. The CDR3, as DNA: TGTGCCAGCAGCTTAGTGGCTTCCGCCCCCGAAGCTTTCTTT.

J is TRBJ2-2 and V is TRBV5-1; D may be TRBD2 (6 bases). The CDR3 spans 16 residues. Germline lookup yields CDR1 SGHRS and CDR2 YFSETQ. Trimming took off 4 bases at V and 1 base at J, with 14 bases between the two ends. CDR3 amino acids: CASSPGSGRNTGELFF. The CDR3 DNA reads TGCGCCAGCAGCCCCGGCTCCGGGAGGAACACCGGGGAGCTGTTTTTT.

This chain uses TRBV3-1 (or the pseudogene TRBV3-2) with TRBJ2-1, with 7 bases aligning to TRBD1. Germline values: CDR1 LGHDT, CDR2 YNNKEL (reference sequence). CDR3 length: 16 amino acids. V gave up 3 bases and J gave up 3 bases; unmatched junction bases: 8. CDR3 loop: CASSHSGGSIYNEQFF. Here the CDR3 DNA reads TGTGCCAGCAGCCACTCAGGGGGTAGTATCTACAATGAGCAGTTCTTC.

DNA of the CDR3: TGTGCCAGCAGCTTGGATGTGGAGCAGTACTTC. As protein: CASSLDVEQYF. The genes are TRBV5-6 and TRBJ2-7; D not resolved. Between the trimmed V and J ends, which lost 0 bases and 7 bases, there was a span of 5 bases. The V gene's germline CDR1 is SGHDT and CDR2 YYEEEE. The CDR3 has 11 residues.

For the CDR3, the DNA is TGTGCCAGCAGCTTAGCGGTGGGAGGACAGCCCCAGCATTTT. Encoded protein: CASSLAVGGQPQHF. This chain links TRBV7-2 with TRBJ1-5; D unclear. The germline gives CDR1 SGHTA, CDR2 FQGNSA. CDR3 length: 14 residues. V lost 0 bases and J 7 bases, leaving 10 bases between the germline ends.

CDR3 in amino acids: CASSLMPGGFTEAFF. For the CDR3, the DNA is TGTGCCAGCAGCTTGATGCCAGGGGGATTCACTGAAGCTTTCTTT. The V call is TRBV5-8, the J call TRBJ1-1; TRBD1 agrees at 7 bases. The J segment lost 4 bases and the V segment lost 1 base, leaving 7 bases of the junction unmatched. CDR3 length: 15 residues. CDR1 and CDR2 (germline): SGHTS, YDEGEE.

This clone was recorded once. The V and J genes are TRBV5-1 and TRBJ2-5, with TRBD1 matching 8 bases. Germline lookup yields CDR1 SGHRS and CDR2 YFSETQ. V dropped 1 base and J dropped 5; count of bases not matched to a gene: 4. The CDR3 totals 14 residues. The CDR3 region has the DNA TGCGCCAGCAGCTTGCGCAGGGGGCCCGAGACCCAGTACTTC. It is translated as CASSLRRGPETQYF.

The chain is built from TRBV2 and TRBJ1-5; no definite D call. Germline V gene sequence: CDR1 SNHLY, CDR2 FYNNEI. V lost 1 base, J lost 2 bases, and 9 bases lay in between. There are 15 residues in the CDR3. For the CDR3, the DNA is TGTGCCAGCAGTGAAGGGGCGAGGGGCAATCAGCCCCAGCATTTT. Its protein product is CASSEGARGNQPQHF.